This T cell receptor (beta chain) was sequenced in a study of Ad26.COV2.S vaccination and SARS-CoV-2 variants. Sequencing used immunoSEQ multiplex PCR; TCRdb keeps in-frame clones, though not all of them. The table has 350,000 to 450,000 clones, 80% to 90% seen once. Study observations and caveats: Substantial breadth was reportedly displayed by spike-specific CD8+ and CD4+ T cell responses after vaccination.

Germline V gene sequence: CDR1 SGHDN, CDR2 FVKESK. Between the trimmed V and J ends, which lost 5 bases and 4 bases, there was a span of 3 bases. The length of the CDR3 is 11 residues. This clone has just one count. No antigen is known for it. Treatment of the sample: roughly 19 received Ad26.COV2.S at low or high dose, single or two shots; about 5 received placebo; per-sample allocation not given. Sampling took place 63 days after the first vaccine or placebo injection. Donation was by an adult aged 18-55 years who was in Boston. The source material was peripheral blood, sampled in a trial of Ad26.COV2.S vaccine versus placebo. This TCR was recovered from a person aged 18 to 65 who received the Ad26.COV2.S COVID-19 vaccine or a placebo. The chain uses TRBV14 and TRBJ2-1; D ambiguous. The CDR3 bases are TGTGCCAGCAGCTCTTACAATGAGCAGTTCTTC. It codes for CASSSYNEQFF.